This TCR beta chain stems from a study (dated by TCRdb to 2016 to 2018). Receptor libraries were prepared by RT-PCR. TCRdb records Illumina MiSeq as the sequencer. Using fastp at Q25 and MiXCR, TCRdb reprocessed the public reads and kept productive beta chains. Each CDR3 protein gets just one entry, which takes the most common genes and DNA from the rows behind it. This sample lists about 700,000 distinct CDR3 sequences; 11% to 15% were detected once. Jointly, the top ten make up roughly 4% of the sample. Notes on this clonotype: Its antigen remains undetermined. No qualities accompany the bases; no much larger clone lies one base away.

This clonotype was obtained from a female donor in good health, serving as a healthy control. The sample consisted of memory CD4+ T cells from blood.

The sequenced DNA: TGCAGTGCGGGGACAGGGGACCTTCGGGCCCTCCACTTT. Its translation reads: CSAGTGDLRALHF. The chain joins TRBV20-1 to TRBJ1-6; 10 bases in the junction line up with TRBD1. The CDR3 measures 13 amino acids from cysteine to phenylalanine. Only the CDR3 region is kept as DNA, spanning 39 bases read in frame from base 1. The CDR1 and CDR2 encoded by the germline V gene (reference sequence) are DFQATT and SNEGSKA. V ends up 6 bases short and J 14 bases short, with an unmatched junction base count of 10.